One and the same sample provided the 11 T cell receptor beta chains below, sequenced in a study of spatial heterogeneity in lung cancer. MiXCR was run by TCRdb on the 5' RACE reads, yielding one entry per CDR3 protein. The sample yields roughly 28,000 distinct CDR3 sequences, around 8.4% seen once. Time point noted: sample taken at primary tumor resection. Tumor, nontumor lung or frozen PBMC supplied whole RNA that was sequenced unsorted. Here the sequenced sample was PBMCs, taken at surgery. The receptors here all came from a female donor with early-stage non-small cell lung cancer.

This clonotype was seen at least ten times. The chain has TRBV5-1 and TRBJ1-2, with a possible D match to TRBD1 (5 bases). Germline V gives CDR1 SGHRS, CDR2 YFSETQ. The CDR3 contains 13 residues. Trimming shortened V by 4 bases and J by 4 bases, and 11 bases separated the two germline ends. In nucleotides, the CDR3 is TGCGCCAGCAGCAAGGACGGGGGCTATGGCTACACCTTC. Translation gives CASSKDGGYGYTF.

This clonotype has a count of ten or more. The V call is TRBV7-9, the J call TRBJ2-3; TRBD2 matches at 7 bases. The CDR3 totals 15 residues. From germline, CDR1 is SEHNR and CDR2 FQNEAQ (reference sequence). The trim removed 3 bases at V and 0 bases at J, leaving 3 bases unmatched. In DNA, the CDR3 is TGTGCCAGCAGCTTCGGGACTACTAGCACAGATACGCAGTATTTT. Its protein is CASSFGTTSTDTQYF.

V usage is TRBV19 and J usage is TRBJ2-1; 9 bases match TRBD1. The germline V gene has CDR1 LNHDA and CDR2 SQIVND (reference sequence). The CDR3 loop spans 14 amino acids. J was trimmed by 7 bases and V by 10 bases; bases with no gene match: 11. The chain's CDR3 is CATGDRVFRNEQFF. As DNA, the CDR3 is TGTGCCACAGGGGACAGGGTCTTTAGGAATGAGCAGTTCTTC.

This clonotype has just a few counts. The rearrangement joins TRBV6-5 to TRBJ1-1; D is possibly TRBD1 (6 bases). The germline V gene encodes CDR1 MNHEY and CDR2 SVGAGI. The CDR3 loop spans 14 amino acids. The germline V and J ends were trimmed by 4 bases and 3 bases, with 12 bases remaining between them. CDR3 amino acids: CASSFQGSDTEAFF. The CDR3 DNA reads as TGTGCCAGCAGTTTTCAGGGGTCGGACACTGAAGCTTTCTTT.

The chain couples TRBV27 to TRBJ2-3, with D possibly matching TRBD1 (6 bases). The CDR3 has 14 residues. The germline V gene encodes CDR1 MNHEY and CDR2 SMNVEV (reference sequence). The ends were cut back, 6 bases at V and 4 bases at J, with 14 bases in the middle. The CDR3 protein is CASSRDRIADTQYF. CDR3 DNA: TGTGCCAGCAGCCGAGACAGGATAGCAGATACGCAGTATTTT.

The J gene is TRBJ1-4, the V gene TRBV2, with 9 positions matching TRBD1. The V segment lost 5 bases and the J segment 6 bases; nucleotides outside the gene matches: 7. Looked up from germline, CDR1 is SNHLY and CDR2 is FYNNEI. This CDR3 has 15 amino acids. CDR3 in amino acids: CASSLGTGKYEKLFF. The DNA for the CDR3 is TGTGCCAGCAGTTTAGGGACAGGGAAATATGAAAAACTGTTTTTT.

At least ten counts were recorded for this clonotype. J is TRBJ2-7 and V is TRBV7-2, with 13 bases aligning to TRBD2. V was clipped by 6 bases and J by 3 bases; unmatched bases: 5. CDR3 length: 15 residues. Germline loops: CDR1 SGHTA, CDR2 FQGNSA. The CDR3 is CASSLGLAGYYEQYV. The CDR3 region has the DNA TGTGCCAGCAGTCTGGGACTAGCGGGATACTACGAGCAGTACGTC.

About this clonotype: The junction shows a germline mismatch at one end, possibly a read error. The chain joins TRBV20-1 to TRBJ2-1, with D unresolved. CDR3 size: 15 residues. Germline assignment: CDR1 DFQATT and CDR2 SNEGSKA (reference sequence). CDR3 nucleotide sequence: TGCAGTGCCCATAGACCTTCTCTGTCCTTCAATGAGCAGTTCTTC. It codes for CSAHRPSLSFNEQFF.

There are many counts of this clonotype. The chain joins TRBV18 to TRBJ2-7; 7 bases align to TRBD1. The CDR3 contains 17 residues. Per germline, CDR1 KGHSH and CDR2 LQKENI. V lost 3 bases and J lost 1; bases outside the gene matches: 12. The CDR3 DNA follows: TGTGCCAGCTCACCGCGAGGGACAGCCTTAAGGTCCTACGAGCAGTACTTC. Its protein is CASSPRGTALRSYEQYF.

This clonotype was seen more than once but under ten times. V gene TRBV5-1 combines with J gene TRBJ2-5, with 10 bases that match TRBD1. Looked up from germline, CDR1 is SGHRS and CDR2 is YFSETQ. V lost 5 bases and J lost 3; bases outside the gene matches: 4. This CDR3 has 14 residues. The CDR3 DNA is TGCGCCAGCAGTTACGGGACAGGGGAAGAGACCCAGTACTTC. Amino acid sequence: CASSYGTGEETQYF.

This clonotype has ten or more counts. V gene TRBV6-2 or TRBV6-3 combines with J gene TRBJ2-4; D is perhaps TRBD2 (5 bases). Germline values: CDR1 MNHEY, CDR2 SVGEGT. V lost 6 bases to trimming and J lost 8 bases, with 11 bases between them. The CDR3 extends over 12 amino acids. Here the CDR3 reads CASSTTGYIQYF. In nucleotides, the CDR3 is TGTGCCAGCAGCACGACGGGATACATTCAGTACTTC.